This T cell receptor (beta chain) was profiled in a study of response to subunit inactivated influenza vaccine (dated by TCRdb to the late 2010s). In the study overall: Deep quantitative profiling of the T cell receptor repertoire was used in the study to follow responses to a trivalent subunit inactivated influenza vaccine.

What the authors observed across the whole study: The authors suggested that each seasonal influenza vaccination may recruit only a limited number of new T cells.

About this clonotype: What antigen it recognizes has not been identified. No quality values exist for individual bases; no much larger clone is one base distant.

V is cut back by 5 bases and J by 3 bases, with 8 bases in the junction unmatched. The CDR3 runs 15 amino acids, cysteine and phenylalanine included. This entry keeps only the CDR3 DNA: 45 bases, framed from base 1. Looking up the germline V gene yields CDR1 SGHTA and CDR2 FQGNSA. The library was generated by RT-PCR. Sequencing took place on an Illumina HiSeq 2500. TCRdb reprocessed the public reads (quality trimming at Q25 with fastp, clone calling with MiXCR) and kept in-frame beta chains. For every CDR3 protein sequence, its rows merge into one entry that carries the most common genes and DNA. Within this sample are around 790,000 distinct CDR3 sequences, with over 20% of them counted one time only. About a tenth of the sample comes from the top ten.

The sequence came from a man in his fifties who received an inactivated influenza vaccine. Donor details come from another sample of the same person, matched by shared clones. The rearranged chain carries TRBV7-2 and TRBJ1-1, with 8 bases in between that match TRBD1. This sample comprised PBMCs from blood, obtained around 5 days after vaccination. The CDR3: CASSVRTGWDTEAFF. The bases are TGTGCCAGCAGCGTAAGGACAGGGTGGGACACTGAAGCTTTCTTT.